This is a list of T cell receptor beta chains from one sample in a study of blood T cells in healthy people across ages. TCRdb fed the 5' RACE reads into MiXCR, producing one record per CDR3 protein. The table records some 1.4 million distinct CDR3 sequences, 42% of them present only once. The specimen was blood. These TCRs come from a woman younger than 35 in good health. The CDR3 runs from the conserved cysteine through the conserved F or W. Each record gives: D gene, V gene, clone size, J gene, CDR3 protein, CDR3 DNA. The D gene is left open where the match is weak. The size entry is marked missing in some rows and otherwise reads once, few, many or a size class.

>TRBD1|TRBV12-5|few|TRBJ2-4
CASGLDRGAKNIQYF
TGTGCTAGTGGCTTGGACAGGGGTGCCAAAAACATTCAGTACTTC
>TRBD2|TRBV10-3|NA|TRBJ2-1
CAISPLGLAGGGEQFF
TGTGCCATCAGTCCCTTGGGACTAGCGGGAGGGGGTGAGCAGTTCTTC
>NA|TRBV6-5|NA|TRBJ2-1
CASSNLGETYNEQFF
TGTGCCAGCAGCAACCTGGGGGAGACCTACAATGAGCAGTTCTTC
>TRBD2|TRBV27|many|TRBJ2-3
CASKLAGEDTQYF
TGTGCCAGCAAACTAGCGGGAGAAGATACGCAGTATTTT
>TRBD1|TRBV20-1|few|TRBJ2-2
CSAQPGTGIAGELFF
TGCAGTGCCCAACCCGGGACAGGGATAGCCGGGGAGCTGTTTTTT
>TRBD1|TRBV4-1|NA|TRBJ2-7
CASSQADRGSSYEQYF
TGCGCCAGCAGCCAAGCGGACAGGGGAAGCTCCTACGAGCAGTACTTC
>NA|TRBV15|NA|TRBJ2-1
CATSRGGVPSYNEQFF
TGTGCCACCAGCAGAGGGGGGGTACCCTCCTACAATGAGCAGTTCTTC
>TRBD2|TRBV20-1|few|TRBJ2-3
CSASRGADTDTQYF
TGCAGTGCTTCGCGGGGGGCGGACACAGATACGCAGTATTTT
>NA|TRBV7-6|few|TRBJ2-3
CASSSMVGSTYTQYF
TGTGCCAGCAGTTCGATGGTGGGATCCACTTATACGCAGTATTTT
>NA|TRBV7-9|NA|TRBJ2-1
CASSLGGRISEQFF
TGTGCCAGCAGCTTAGGGGGCAGAATAAGTGAGCAGTTCTTC
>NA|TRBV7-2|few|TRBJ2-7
CASSLFSPHEQYF
TGTGCCAGCAGCTTATTTTCCCCCCACGAGCAGTACTTC
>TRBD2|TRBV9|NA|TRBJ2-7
CASSVQTSGGEQYF
TGTGCCAGCAGCGTTCAGACTAGCGGGGGAGAGCAGTACTTC
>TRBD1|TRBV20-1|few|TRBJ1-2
CSALQGIYGYTF
TGCAGTGCACTACAGGGGATCTATGGCTACACCTTC
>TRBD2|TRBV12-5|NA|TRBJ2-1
CASGLGTSGRNEQFF
TGTGCTAGTGGTTTGGGCACTAGCGGGAGGAATGAGCAGTTCTTC
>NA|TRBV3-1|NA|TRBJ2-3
CASRSSSADTQYF
TGTGCCAGCAGGTCAAGCAGTGCAGATACGCAGTATTTT
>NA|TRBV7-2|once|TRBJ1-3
CASSLGGTTNTIYF
TGTGCCAGCAGCTTAGGTGGGACCACAAACACCATATATTTT
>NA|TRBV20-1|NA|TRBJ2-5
CSAPRTVWNKSRETQYF
TGCAGTGCTCCACGGACAGTATGGAATAAGAGCCGAGAGACCCAGTACTTC
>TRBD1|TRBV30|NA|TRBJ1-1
CAWSVGGGRTEAFF
TGTGCCTGGAGTGTAGGGGGCGGTCGCACTGAAGCTTTCTTT
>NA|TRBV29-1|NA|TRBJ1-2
CSVEVGLGGDGYTF
TGCAGCGTTGAAGTAGGTCTCGGGGGGGATGGCTACACCTTC
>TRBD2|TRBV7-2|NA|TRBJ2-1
CASSFSGSPNEQFF
TGTGCCAGCAGCTTCAGCGGGAGTCCGAATGAGCAGTTCTTC
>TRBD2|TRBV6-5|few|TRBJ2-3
CASSYSRLAVAFTDTQYF
TGTGCCAGCAGTTACTCGCGACTAGCGGTGGCTTTCACAGATACGCAGTATTTT
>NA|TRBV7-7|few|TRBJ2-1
CASSKLTASLYNEQFF
TGTGCCAGCAGCAAATTAACAGCATCTCTCTACAATGAGCAGTTCTTC
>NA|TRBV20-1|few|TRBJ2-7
CSARPSSYEQYF
TGCAGTGCTAGGCCGAGCTCCTACGAGCAGTACTTC
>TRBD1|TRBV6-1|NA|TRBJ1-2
CASRGGQIYGYTF
TGCGCCAGCAGGGGGGGACAGATCTATGGCTACACCTTC
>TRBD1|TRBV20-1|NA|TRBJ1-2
CSAREGALTGANYGYTF
TGCAGTGCTAGAGAGGGGGCACTCACAGGGGCTAACTATGGCTACACCTTC
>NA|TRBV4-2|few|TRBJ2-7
CASSQGGMGEQYF
TGTGCCAGCAGCCAAGGGGGGATGGGGGAGCAGTACTTC
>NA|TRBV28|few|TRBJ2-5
CASSSHDPADQETQYF
TGTGCCAGCAGCTCCCATGATCCTGCCGACCAAGAGACCCAGTACTTC
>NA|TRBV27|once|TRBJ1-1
CASSPRGGMGDTEAFF
TGTGCCAGCAGTCCGCGGGGGGGGATGGGCGACACTGAAGCTTTCTTT
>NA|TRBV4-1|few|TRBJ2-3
CASSQNQGGADTQYF
TGCGCCAGCAGCCAAAACCAAGGCGGGGCGGATACGCAGTATTTT
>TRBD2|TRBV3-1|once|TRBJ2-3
CASSNLGLAGGGTQYF
TGTGCCAGCAGTAACCTAGGACTAGCGGGAGGTGGTACGCAGTATTTT
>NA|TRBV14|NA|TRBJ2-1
CASSQDRGLTYNEQFF
TGTGCCAGCAGCCAAGATCGCGGACTGACCTACAATGAGCAGTTCTTC
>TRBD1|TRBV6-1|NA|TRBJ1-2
CASSDGTGSNYGYTF
TGTGCCAGCAGTGATGGGACAGGGTCCAACTATGGCTACACCTTC
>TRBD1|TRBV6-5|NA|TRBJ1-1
CASATGASAFF
TGTGCCAGCGCAACAGGGGCGTCGGCTTTCTTT
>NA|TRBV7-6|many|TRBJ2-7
CASSQTVLYEQYF
TGTGCCAGCAGCCAGACAGTACTATACGAGCAGTACTTC
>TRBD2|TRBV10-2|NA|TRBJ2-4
CASSDLASGRAKNIQYF
TGCGCCAGCAGTGACTTGGCTAGCGGGAGGGCCAAAAACATTCAGTACTTC
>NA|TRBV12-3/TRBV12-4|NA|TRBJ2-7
CASSTVAGRAEQYF
TGTGCCAGCAGTACCGTGGCAGGGCGAGCCGAGCAGTACTTC
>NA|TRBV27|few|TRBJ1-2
CASSLSRTEDYGYTF
TGTGCCAGCAGTTTATCACGGACAGAGGACTATGGCTACACCTTC
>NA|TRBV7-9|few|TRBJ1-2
CASSLTTGTASIYGYTF
TGTGCCAGCAGCTTAACCACAGGGACCGCCTCTATCTATGGCTACACCTTC
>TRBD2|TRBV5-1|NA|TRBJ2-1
CASRDLTGTSAYNEQFF
TGCGCCAGCCGCGACCTCACCGGGACTAGTGCCTACAATGAGCAGTTCTTC
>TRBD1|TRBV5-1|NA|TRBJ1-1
CASSLGRQGREAFF
TGCGCCAGCAGCTTGGGTCGACAGGGCCGTGAAGCTTTCTTT
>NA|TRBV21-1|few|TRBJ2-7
CASSKAPGTDYEQYF
TGTGCCAGCAGCAAAGCGCCTGGGACGGACTACGAGCAGTACTTC
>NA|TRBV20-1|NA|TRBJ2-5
CSVLGSGQETQYF
TGCAGTGTCCTAGGTTCGGGGCAAGAGACCCAGTACTTC
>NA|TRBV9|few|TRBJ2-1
CASSVELSYNEQFF
TGTGCCAGCAGCGTAGAACTAAGCTACAATGAGCAGTTCTTC
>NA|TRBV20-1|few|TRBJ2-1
CSALRDGQFF
TGCAGTGCTCTCCGGGACGGGCAGTTCTTC
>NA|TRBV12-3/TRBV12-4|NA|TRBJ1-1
CASSLAPAGNTEAFF
TGTGCCAGCAGTTTAGCGCCCGCGGGGAACACTGAAGCTTTCTTT
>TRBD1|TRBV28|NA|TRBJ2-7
CASGGTGSPLFSYEQYF
TGTGCCAGCGGCGGGACAGGGTCCCCTCTCTTTTCCTACGAGCAGTACTTC
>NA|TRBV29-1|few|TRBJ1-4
CSAPDTAGKLFF
TGCAGCGCCCCGGACACGGCGGGAAAACTGTTTTTT
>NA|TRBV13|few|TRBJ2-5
CASSPRTQETQYF
TGTGCCAGCAGCCCTCGGACTCAAGAGACCCAGTACTTC
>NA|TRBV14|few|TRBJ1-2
CASSHGGEGYTF
TGTGCCAGCAGCCATGGGGGCGAAGGCTACACCTTC
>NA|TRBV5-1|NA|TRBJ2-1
CAGSWVGYGSYNEQFF
TGCGCCGGCAGCTGGGTAGGGTACGGCTCCTACAATGAGCAGTTCTTC
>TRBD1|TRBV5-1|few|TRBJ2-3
CASRMEGTGGSDTQYF
TGCGCCAGCAGAATGGAGGGGACAGGGGGTTCAGATACGCAGTATTTT
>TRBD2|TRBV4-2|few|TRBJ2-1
CASSPKRESYNEQFF
TGTGCCAGCAGCCCTAAGCGGGAGTCCTACAATGAGCAGTTCTTC
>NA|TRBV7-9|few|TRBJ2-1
CASSPALGPYNEQFF
TGTGCCAGCAGCCCAGCTCTGGGACCCTACAATGAGCAGTTCTTC
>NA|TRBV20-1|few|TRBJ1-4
CSARVAKEADPTNEKLFF
TGCAGTGCTAGAGTTGCCAAAGAGGCGGATCCAACTAATGAAAAACTGTTTTTT